This TCR beta chain comes out of a study of T cell repertoires in cytomegalovirus infection. Study summary: Epitope selection comprised recently identified HLA-C-restricted CMV epitopes and well-studied HLA-B-restricted CMV epitopes. Public TCR beta signatures provided an indication of both CMV infection and a matching HLA type.

The length of the CDR3 is 15 residues. After removal of 1 base from V and 4 bases from J, the junction contained 5 bases not matched to a gene. Per the germline V gene, CDR1 is SGHVS and CDR2 is FNYEAQ. General study results and limits: CMV-specific HLA-C-restricted TCR beta clonotypes dominated the ex vivo response.

TCRdb used MiXCR to reprocess the reads, holding one entry per CDR3 protein. The sample records about 920,000 distinct CDR3 sequences, about 33% being singletons. This clonotype was counted a few times. Antigen unknown. The receptor comes from a human donor in good health (CMV status not recorded). Some clones in this sample may be carry-over from other donors' samples. Sequenced material: cultured CD8+ T cells from PBMCs, taken from culture after CMV antigen stimulation. This chain joins TRBV7-6 and TRBJ2-7, with 9 bases that match TRBD1. The CDR3 loop reads CASSLEQGATYEQYF. The CDR3 nucleotides are TGTGCCAGCAGCTTAGAACAGGGGGCTACATACGAGCAGTACTTC.